The 13 T cell receptor beta chains below were found in one sample sequenced in a study of early stage breast cancer tumors. Data came from immunoSEQ multiplex PCR; TCRdb stores just in-frame clones and leaves some out. The sample includes tens of thousands of clones, under 95% of them seen just once. The sample taken for sequencing was blood. The receptors originated from a person aged 70 to 80 with breast cancer.

The count of this clone is one. The chain uses TRBV5-6 and TRBJ2-3, with TRBD1 matching over 10 bases. The CDR3 is 15 amino acids. Trimming cost V 1 base and J 3 bases; bases outside gene matches: 2. CDR1 and CDR2 (germline): SGHDT, YYEEEE. CDR3 loop: CASSLLGQGTDTQYF. CDR3 sequence (DNA): TGTGCCAGCAGCTTGCTGGGACAGGGGACAGATACGCAGTATTTT.

CDR3 residues: CASSLAGDRNTGELFF. The CDR3 DNA reads as TGCGCCAGCAGCTTGGCCGGAGATAGGAACACCGGGGAGCTGTTTTTT. The gene calls are TRBV5-1 and TRBJ2-2; D not certain. V lost 0 bases to trimming and J lost 1 base, with 10 bases between them. Per the germline V gene, CDR1 is SGHRS and CDR2 is YFSETQ. The length of the CDR3 is 16 residues. Filled out from reference TRBV5-1 and TRBJ2-2, the complete variable domain reads KAGVTQTPRYLIKTRGQQVTLSCSPISGHRSVSWYQQTPGQGLQFLFEYFSETQRNKGNFPGRFSGRQFSNSRSEMNVSTLELGDSALYLCASSLAGDRNTGELFFGEGSRLTVL.

The chain employs TRBV30 and TRBJ2-7, with 7 nucleotides matching TRBD2. V shed 3 bases and J 1 base; nucleotides not matched to a gene: 9. Germline assignment: CDR1 GTSNPN and CDR2 SVGIG (reference sequence). The CDR3 extends over 15 amino acids. The CDR3 DNA is TGTGCCTGGAGGCCTCGGGACTACTATTCCTACGAGCAGTACTTC. Encoded protein: CAWRPRDYYSYEQYF.

V usage is TRBV6-1 and J usage is TRBJ1-5; a possible D gene is TRBD1 (5 bases). V was cut by 4 bases and J by 3 bases, with 10 bases left in between. Germline V lookup: CDR1 MNHNS, CDR2 SASEGT. CDR3 length equals 14 residues. The CDR3 is CASSGQIFNQPQHF. DNA of the CDR3: TGTGCCAGCAGTGGACAGATCTTCAATCAGCCCCAGCATTTT.

In its sample, this clone was seen once. This chain connects TRBV5-1 to TRBJ2-7; a weak D match, TRBD2 (6 bases). Germline CDR1 is SGHRS and CDR2 is YFSETQ. The CDR3 extends over 14 amino acids. The V gene lost 5 bases and the J gene lost 7 bases, with 19 bases spanning the gap. In DNA form, the CDR3 reads TGCGCCAGCAGAATCATAGGGACTCCCGAAGAGCAGTACTTC. It yields the protein CASRIIGTPEEQYF.

The chain links TRBV28 to TRBJ2-2, with 12 bases aligning to TRBD2. The germline V gene has CDR1 MDHEN and CDR2 SYDVKM. The V segment lost 6 bases and the J segment 5 bases; nucleotides outside the gene matches: 4. CDR3 length: 15 amino acids. CDR3 region: CASRTGLAGTGELFF. CDR3 coding DNA: TGTGCCAGCAGAACAGGACTAGCGGGAACCGGGGAGCTGTTTTTT. The complete variable domain, with remaining parts taken from reference TRBV28 and TRBJ2-2, reads DVKVTQSSRYLVKRTGEKVFLECVQDMDHENMFWYRQDPGLGLRLIYFSYDVKMKEKGDIPEGYSVSREKKERFSLILESASTNQTSMYLCASRTGLAGTGELFFGEGSRLTVL.

V usage is TRBV7-9 and J usage is TRBJ2-2; 15 bases are a match to TRBD2. Looked up from germline, CDR1 is SEHNR and CDR2 is FQNEAQ (reference sequence). With V trimmed by 6 bases and J by 8 bases, 7 bases remained unmatched. This CDR3 has 16 amino acids. CDR3 sequence (DNA): TGTGCCAGCAGAACTCCGGGACTAGCGGGAGGAGGGGAGCTGTTTTTT. Protein product: CASRTPGLAGGGELFF.

V is TRBV6-5 and J is TRBJ2-1; TRBD1 aligns across 10 bases. Germline V CDR1 and CDR2: MNHEY, SVGAGI. V lost 6 bases to trimming and J lost 2 bases; unmatched junction nucleotides: 1. This CDR3 has 14 residues. The CDR3 bases are TGTGCCAGCAGAGGACAGGGGGCCTACAATGAGCAGTTCTTC. This sequence encodes CASRGQGAYNEQFF.

The gene calls are TRBV6-5 and TRBJ1-1; D may be TRBD1 (6 bases). Trimming took off 11 bases at V and 4 bases at J, with 17 bases between the two ends. The germline CDR1 and CDR2 sequences are MNHEY and SVGAGI. The CDR3 has 13 amino acids. CDR3 residues: CAVRGGSVTEAFF. DNA of the CDR3: TGTGCCGTCCGGGGGGGCAGTGTCACTGAAGCTTTCTTT.

The chain couples TRBV30 to TRBJ1-3, with D uncertain. The CDR3 covers 13 residues. Germline lookup yields CDR1 GTSNPN and CDR2 SVGIG (reference sequence). The ends were cut back, 4 bases at V and 3 bases at J, with 10 bases in the middle. The CDR3 spells CAWTGGYGNTIYF. The CDR3, as DNA: TGTGCCTGGACAGGCGGGTATGGAAACACCATATATTTT.

V is TRBV18 and J is TRBJ2-1, with D perhaps matching TRBD2 (5 bases). CDR1 KGHSH and CDR2 LQKENI come from the germline V gene. This CDR3 has 16 residues. Trimming left V 0 bases short and J 3 bases short, with 12 bases between. The CDR3 nucleotides read TGTGCCAGCTCACCACCCAATGCGGGTAGCTACAATGAGCAGTTCTTC. Amino acid sequence: CASSPPNAGSYNEQFF.

In this sample, this clone turned up a few times. The chain couples TRBV9 to TRBJ2-7; 9 bases align to TRBD2. J lost 5 bases, V lost 4 bases, and 4 bases had no gene match. The CDR3 sequence is 13 residues long. Germline V gene data show CDR1 as SGDLS and CDR2 as YYNGEE. The DNA for the CDR3 is TGTGCCAGCAGCCTGGGACTAGCCCACGAGCAGTACTTC. This gives the protein CASSLGLAHEQYF.

The chain has TRBV6-4 and TRBJ2-5; 11 bases match TRBD2. Germline assignment: CDR1 MRHNA and CDR2 SNTAGT. J gave up 5 bases and V 5 bases, and 7 bases lay outside the gene matches. This CDR3 has 15 amino acids. This chain's CDR3 is CASSRLAGGGETQYF. CDR3 in DNA: TGTGCCAGCAGTCGCCTAGCGGGAGGCGGCGAGACCCAGTACTTC.